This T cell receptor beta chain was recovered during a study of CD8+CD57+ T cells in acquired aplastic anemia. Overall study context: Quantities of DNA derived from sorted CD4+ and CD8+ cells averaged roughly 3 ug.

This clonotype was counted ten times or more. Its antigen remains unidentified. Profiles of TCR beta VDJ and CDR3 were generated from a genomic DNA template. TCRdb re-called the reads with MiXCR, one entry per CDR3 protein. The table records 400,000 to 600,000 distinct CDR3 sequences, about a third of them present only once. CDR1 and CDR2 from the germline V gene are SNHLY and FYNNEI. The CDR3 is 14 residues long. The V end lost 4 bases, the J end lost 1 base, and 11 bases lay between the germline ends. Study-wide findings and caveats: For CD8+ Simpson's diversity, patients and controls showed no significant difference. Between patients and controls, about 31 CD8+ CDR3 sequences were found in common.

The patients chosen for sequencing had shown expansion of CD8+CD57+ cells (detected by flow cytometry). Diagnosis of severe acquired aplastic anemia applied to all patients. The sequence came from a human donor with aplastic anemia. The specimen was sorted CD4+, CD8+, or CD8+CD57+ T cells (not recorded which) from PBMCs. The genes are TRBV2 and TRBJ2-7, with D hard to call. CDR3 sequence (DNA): TGTGCCAGCAGTGTTGTAGGGAAATCCTACGAGCAGTACTTC. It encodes CASSVVGKSYEQYF. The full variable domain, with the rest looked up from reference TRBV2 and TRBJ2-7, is EPEVTQTPSHQVTQMGQEVILRCVPISNHLYFYWYRQILGQKVEFLVSFYNNEISEKSEIFDDQFSVERPDGSNFTLKIRSTKLEDSAMYFCASSVVGKSYEQYFGPGTRLTVT.